These T cell receptor beta chains were read from a single sample in a study of blood T cell repertoires in COVID-19. Sequenced by immunoSEQ multiplex PCR; TCRdb stores in-frame clones only, minus some. The table shows about 160,000 clones, with 70% to 80% occurring only once. Sequenced input: peripheral blood. The receptors stem from a man aged 60-69 years with acute or convalescent COVID-19. Both conserved end residues are part of each CDR3. Fields, in order: J gene, clone size, D gene, V gene, CDR3 DNA, CDR3 protein. The D gene is left open where the match is weak. Clone size is not always given. Where it is, it says once, few, many or a class for expanded clones.

TRBJ1-2 | - | - | TRBV5-1 | TGCGCCAGCAGCTTGACAGCGACAGGTATGAGTTATACCTTC | CASSLTATGMSYTF
TRBJ2-3 | - | TRBD2 | TRBV11-2 | TGTGCCAGCAGCTTATTAAGCGGGGGGGTCGGTACGCAGTATTTT | CASSLLSGGVGTQYF
TRBJ1-2 | - | TRBD1 | TRBV9 | TGTGCCAGCAGCGAGCAGGACAGGAACCTTCCTAACTATGGCTACACCTTC | CASSEQDRNLPNYGYTF
TRBJ2-1 | - | - | TRBV11-3 | TGTGCCAGCAGCTTAGGGCAGGAATACAATGAGCAGTTCTTC | CASSLGQEYNEQFF
TRBJ1-1 | - | - | TRBV11-2 | TGTGCCAGCAGCTTGTACACCCGCACTGAAGCTTTCTTT | CASSLYTRTEAFF
TRBJ1-5 | few | - | TRBV19 | TGTGCCAGTAGTCGAAAGGACAGAAATCAGCCCCAGCATTTT | CASSRKDRNQPQHF
TRBJ2-2 | few | - | TRBV3-1/TRBV3-2 | TGTGCCAGCAGCCAAGGTTCCATCACCGGGGAGCTGTTTTTT | CASSQGSITGELFF
TRBJ1-3 | - | - | TRBV5-1 | TGCGCCAGCAGCTTGGCAGGGTTTGGTGGAAACACCATATATTTT | CASSLAGFGGNTIYF
TRBJ1-3 | - | TRBD1 | TRBV7-2 | TGTGCCAGCAGCTTCCTACCGCCTAGGACAGGGTCTGGAAACACCATATATTTT | CASSFLPPRTGSGNTIYF
TRBJ2-7 | - | TRBD1 | TRBV11-2 | TGTGCCAGCAGCTTAGAAAAGACAGGGAACGAGCAGTACTTC | CASSLEKTGNEQYF
TRBJ1-5 | - | TRBD1 | TRBV6-1 | TGTGCCAGCAGTGAAGCTACCACAGGGGCTGGTCAGCCCCAGCATTTT | CASSEATTGAGQPQHF
TRBJ1-2 | - | - | TRBV5-1 | TGCGCCAGCAGGCTCCAGGAAGGGGTTGTTGGCTACACCTTC | CASRLQEGVVGYTF
TRBJ1-2 | - | - | TRBV19 | TGTGCCAGTAGTTCCACAGGAGCTGGCTACACCTTC | CASSSTGAGYTF
TRBJ1-6 | - | - | TRBV18 | TGTGCCAGCTCACCTGGAGGGCTGGGATCACCCCTCCACTTT | CASSPGGLGSPLHF
TRBJ2-1 | - | TRBD2 | TRBV2 | TGTGCCAGCAGTAATAGCGGGGGAGGCAATGAGCAGTTCTTC | CASSNSGGGNEQFF
TRBJ2-1 | - | - | TRBV24-1 | TGTGCCACCAGTGATTTCGGGGTCGATGAGCAGTTCTTC | CATSDFGVDEQFF
TRBJ1-1 | - | - | TRBV30 | TGTGCCTGGAGTGTCCCCTCAACAGGGCTCACTGAAGCTTTCTTT | CAWSVPSTGLTEAFF
TRBJ2-1 | - | - | TRBV30 | TGTGCCTGGACGGGCGGGGGCCGATATACATACAATGAGCAGTTCTTC | CAWTGGGRYTYNEQFF
TRBJ2-7 | - | TRBD1 | TRBV14 | TGTGCCAGCAGCTTCGGGACAGGAGGCTCCTACGAGCAGTACTTC | CASSFGTGGSYEQYF
TRBJ2-5 | - | - | TRBV7-2 | TGTGCCAGCAGCCTAACTAGCTCTGAGGAGACCCAGTACTTC | CASSLTSSEETQYF
TRBJ1-3 | many | TRBD1 | TRBV5-1 | TGCGCCAGCAGCGCGACAGGGACTGGAAACACCATATATTTT | CASSATGTGNTIYF
TRBJ1-2 | - | - | TRBV5-4 | TGTGCCAGCAGCTTGGCTTCCCTAGCTAACTATGGCTACACCTTC | CASSLASLANYGYTF
TRBJ1-1 | - | - | TRBV2 | TGTGCCAGCGGGGGGACTGAAGCTTTCTTT | CASGGTEAFF
TRBJ1-1 | - | - | TRBV6-5 | TGTGCCAGCTCACAGGCGGGGGACCCTGAAGCTTTCTTT | CASSQAGDPEAFF
TRBJ2-1 | - | TRBD2 | TRBV11-2 | TGTGCCAGCAGCTTGCGATTAAATAGCGGGGGGCCCTACAATGAGCAGTTCTTC | CASSLRLNSGGPYNEQFF
TRBJ2-7 | - | - | TRBV6-2/TRBV6-3 | TGTGCCAGCAGTTACGAACAGGGAACCTACGAGCAGTACTTC | CASSYEQGTYEQYF
TRBJ1-2 | - | - | TRBV18 | TGTGCCAGCTCACCCGGGGTTAACTATGGCTACACCTTC | CASSPGVNYGYTF
TRBJ2-7 | - | TRBD1 | TRBV5-5 | TGTGCCAGCAGCTCGGGACAGGACCTGTACGAGCAGTACTTC | CASSSGQDLYEQYF
TRBJ2-7 | - | - | TRBV12-3/TRBV12-4 | TGTGCCAGCAGTTTTAACATCATCTACGAGCAGTACTTC | CASSFNIIYEQYF
TRBJ2-5 | - | TRBD2 | TRBV27 | TGTGCCAGCAGTTCGAGACTAGCGGGGAGCCAAGAGACCCAGTACTTC | CASSSRLAGSQETQYF
TRBJ2-5 | - | - | TRBV2 | TGTGCCAGCAAAGATTTAACGGGACAACTTTTCCAAGAGACCCAGTACTTC | CASKDLTGQLFQETQYF
TRBJ2-7 | - | TRBD1 | TRBV5-4 | TGTGCCAGCAGCTTGGCCGGGACAGGCACACGGGAGCAGTACTTC | CASSLAGTGTREQYF
TRBJ2-7 | few | - | TRBV5-1 | TGCGCCAGCAGCTTGGCTGGCAACTCCTACGAGCAGTACTTC | CASSLAGNSYEQYF
TRBJ2-2 | - | - | TRBV20-1 | TGCAGTGCTAGATTAGTCGGGGAGCTGTTTTTT | CSARLVGELFF
TRBJ2-7 | once | TRBD1 | TRBV5-1 | TGCGCCAGCAGCTCCCTGACAGGGGCCAGCTCCTACGAGCAGTACTTC | CASSSLTGASSYEQYF
TRBJ1-1 | - | - | TRBV19 | TGTGCCAGTAGTATAGAGGAGGGGGGGACTGAAGCTTTCTTT | CASSIEEGGTEAFF